What follows are 23 T cell receptor beta chains derived from one specimen sequenced in a study of CD8 T cells in Susac syndrome. Random hexamers served to reverse transcribe roughly 0.45 to 1 ug RNA. MiXCR was run by TCRdb on the immunoSEQ multiplex PCR reads, yielding one entry per CDR3 protein. The repertoire holds 95,000 to 150,000 distinct CDR3 sequences, with 85% to 95% as singletons. Sequenced sample: CD8+ T cells from PBMCs. The receptors were gathered from a human donor with Susac syndrome.

This clonotype is a singleton in its sample. The chain has TRBV20-1 and TRBJ2-3; D remains unclear. The CDR3 consists of 12 residues. Germline CDR1 and CDR2: DFQATT and SNEGSKA (reference sequence). V lost 5 bases and J 0 bases, leaving 6 bases between the germline ends. CDR3 amino acids: CSAWQSTDTQYF. DNA of the CDR3: TGCAGTGCTTGGCAGAGCACAGATACGCAGTATTTT.

This chain links TRBV3-1 with TRBJ1-1; 10 bases align to TRBD1. Trimming removed 3 bases from V and 7 bases from J; junction bases left unmatched: 5. The CDR3 has 14 residues. CDR1 is LGHDT and CDR2 is YNNKEL in the germline V gene (reference sequence). CDR3 coding DNA: TGTGCCAGCAGCCACGCCGGGACAGGGGTTGAAGCTTTCTTT. This codes for CASSHAGTGVEAFF.

V and J are TRBV3-1 and TRBJ1-5; 9 bases fit TRBD1. The germline V gene encodes CDR1 LGHDT and CDR2 YNNKEL (reference sequence). J gave up 7 bases and V 5 bases, and 3 bases lay outside the gene matches. There are 13 residues in the CDR3. The CDR3 nucleotides are TGTGCCAGCAGCGGGACAGGGATCCAGCCCCAGCATTTT. This codes for CASSGTGIQPQHF. The complete variable domain, with remaining parts taken from reference TRBV3-1 and TRBJ1-5, reads DTAVSQTPKYLVTQMGNDKSIKCEQNLGHDTMYWYKQDSKKFLKIMFSYNNKELIINETVPNRFSPKSPDKAHLNLHINSLELGDSAVYFCASSGTGIQPQHFGDGTRLSIL.

This clonotype was counted a few times. This CDR3 is CASSLTGASTDTQYF. CDR3 sequence (DNA): TGTGCCAGCAGTCTGACAGGGGCTAGCACAGATACGCAGTATTTT. The chain is built from TRBV6-6 and TRBJ2-3; TRBD1 matches 8 bases. Germline V CDR1 and CDR2: MNHNY, SVGAGI (reference sequence). This CDR3 has 15 residues. Trimming at V came to 5 bases and at J to 0 bases, leaving 4 bases not matched to a gene.

This chain joins TRBV27 and TRBJ1-2; D is unresolved. The germline V gene has CDR1 MNHEY and CDR2 SMNVEV (reference sequence). The ends were cut back, 1 base at V and 2 bases at J, with 5 bases in the middle. This CDR3 contains 13 residues. CDR3 in amino acids: CASSLYVNYGYTF. The CDR3 DNA reads as TGTGCCAGCAGTTTATATGTAAACTATGGCTACACCTTC.

The J gene is TRBJ2-2, the V gene TRBV7-9; D unclear. This CDR3 region has 12 residues. The germline V and J ends were trimmed by 8 bases and 8 bases, with 12 bases remaining between them. The germline gives CDR1 SEHNR, CDR2 FQNEAQ (reference sequence). The CDR3 bases are TGTGCCAGCCTCCGGCCGGATGGGGAGCTGTTTTTT. It yields the protein CASLRPDGELFF. The full variable domain, its missing parts supplied by reference TRBV7-9 and TRBJ2-2, is DTGVSQNPRHKITKRGQNVTFRCDPISEHNRLYWYRQTLGQGPEFLTYFQNEAQLEKSRLLSDRFSAERPKGSFSTLEIQRTEQGDSAMYLCASLRPDGELFFGEGSRLTVL.

The chain uses TRBV4-3 and TRBJ2-5; 13 nucleotides align to TRBD2. The germline V gene encodes CDR1 LGHNA and CDR2 YSLEER. With 0 bases clipped from V and 5 bases from J, the junction kept 12 bases outside the gene matches. This CDR3 is built from 19 residues. CDR3 bases: TGCGCCAGCAGCCAAGATCTCGGACTAGCGGGGGAAGCTTGGGAGACCCAGTACTTC. Encoded protein: CASSQDLGLAGEAWETQYF.

The chain is built from TRBV27 and TRBJ1-2; 10 bases line up with TRBD1. V lost 6 bases, J lost 5 bases, and 9 bases stayed unmatched. Germline V lookup: CDR1 MNHEY, CDR2 SMNVEV (reference sequence). The CDR3 runs to 15 residues. CDR3 sequence reads: CASSPTTGGFYGYTF. The CDR3 DNA reads as TGTGCCAGCAGCCCTACGACAGGGGGCTTTTATGGCTACACCTTC.

The gene calls are TRBV29-1 and TRBJ2-1; 7 positions match TRBD1. J gave up 8 bases and V 7 bases, and 11 bases lay outside the gene matches. From germline, CDR1 is SQVTM and CDR2 ANQGSEA. This CDR3 region has 13 residues. The CDR3 spells CSAVLGQGDEQFF. The CDR3 DNA reads TGCAGCGCTGTCCTAGGGCAGGGGGATGAGCAGTTCTTC.

The rearrangement uses TRBV19 and TRBJ2-7; 10 nucleotides agree with TRBD1. CDR3 length equals 13 residues. Germline loops: CDR1 LNHDA, CDR2 SQIVND (reference sequence). J was trimmed by 5 bases and V by 3 bases; bases with no gene match: 1. The CDR3 sequence is CASSMTGGNEQYF. DNA for the CDR3: TGTGCCAGTAGTATGACAGGGGGCAACGAGCAGTACTTC.

The chain couples TRBV29-1 to TRBJ2-7; D remains ambiguous. The V gene lost 4 bases and the J gene lost 4 bases, with 8 bases spanning the gap. There are 11 residues in the CDR3. Germline values: CDR1 SQVTM, CDR2 ANQGSEA. The CDR3 loop reads CSVGFGYEQYF. The CDR3 DNA reads as TGCAGCGTTGGATTTGGATACGAGCAGTACTTC.

This chain uses TRBV7-9 with TRBJ2-3, with D maybe TRBD1 (6 bases). Germline V lookup: CDR1 SEHNR, CDR2 FQNEAQ (reference sequence). This CDR3 has 15 residues. V was clipped by 5 bases and J by 2 bases, with 14 bases between them. CDR3 DNA: TGTGCCAGCAGCGGACTTGACAGGCTCACAGATACGCAGTATTTT. This encodes CASSGLDRLTDTQYF. The full variable domain, its missing parts supplied by reference TRBV7-9 and TRBJ2-3, is DTGVSQNPRHKITKRGQNVTFRCDPISEHNRLYWYRQTLGQGPEFLTYFQNEAQLEKSRLLSDRFSAERPKGSFSTLEIQRTEQGDSAMYLCASSGLDRLTDTQYFGPGTRLTVL.

The chain combines TRBV27 with TRBJ2-3; D unresolved. V shed 0 bases and J shed 3 bases, with 7 bases lying between them. Looked up from germline, CDR1 is MNHEY and CDR2 is SMNVEV (reference sequence). CDR3 length: 14 residues. This CDR3 reads CASSLSMPTDTQYF. As DNA, the CDR3 is TGTGCCAGCAGTTTATCGATGCCTACAGATACGCAGTATTTT.

The chain links TRBV4-3 to TRBJ2-1; D may be TRBD2 (6 bases). Germline CDR1 reads LGHNA; CDR2 reads YSLEER. Trimming shortened V by 0 bases and J by 6 bases, and 18 bases separated the two germline ends. The CDR3 has 17 residues. The CDR3 DNA follows: TGCGCCAGCAGCCAAGATCCCCTGACTAGGGCGCTCAATGAGCAGTTCTTC. It encodes CASSQDPLTRALNEQFF.

This clonotype was observed once. V usage is TRBV20-1 and J usage is TRBJ2-2; 14 nucleotides match TRBD2. CDR3 length equals 16 residues. Germline-derived CDR1 and CDR2 are DFQATT and SNEGSKA (reference sequence). Trimming removed 5 bases from V and 6 bases from J; junction bases left unmatched: 8. This CDR3 is CSAPRLAGGDAGELFF. The DNA of the CDR3 is TGCAGTGCTCCACGACTAGCGGGGGGGGACGCCGGGGAGCTGTTTTTT.

The V gene is TRBV6-5, the J gene TRBJ2-2; D not resolved. Per the germline V gene, CDR1 is MNHEY and CDR2 is SVGAGI. This CDR3 contains 14 residues. Trimming cost V 3 bases and J 4 bases, with 9 bases left between them. CDR3 bases: TGTGCCAGCAGTTATGGTGAGAGCACCGGGGAGCTGTTTTTT. It encodes CASSYGESTGELFF.

The chain links TRBV4-1 to TRBJ2-7, with 7 bases that match TRBD1. From germline, CDR1 is MGHRA and CDR2 YSYEKL. This CDR3 region has 14 residues. J lost 6 bases, V lost 2 bases, and 7 bases had no gene match. In DNA form, the CDR3 reads TGCGCCAGCAGCCAACAGACACAGGGGTTCGAGCAGTACTTC. Residues: CASSQQTQGFEQYF.

The chain recombines TRBV19 with TRBJ2-7, with D unclear. The CDR3 has 14 amino acids. Germline V gene lookup returns CDR1 LNHDA and CDR2 SQIVND (reference sequence). Trimming left V 3 bases short and J 3 bases short, with 12 bases between. The CDR3 nucleotides are TGTGCCAGTAGTATTGAGACCGGCGGCTACGAGCAGTACTTC. It yields the protein CASSIETGGYEQYF.

The gene calls are TRBV7-9 and TRBJ1-2; D unresolved. V lost 1 base and J lost 11, with 11 bases in between. From germline, CDR1 is SEHNR and CDR2 FQNEAQ (reference sequence). The CDR3 extends over 12 amino acids. CDR3 coding DNA: TGTGCCAGCAGCTTAGTCCCCGGGGAATACACCTTC. It yields the protein CASSLVPGEYTF. The whole variable domain, filled in from reference TRBV7-9 and TRBJ1-2, reads DTGVSQNPRHKITKRGQNVTFRCDPISEHNRLYWYRQTLGQGPEFLTYFQNEAQLEKSRLLSDRFSAERPKGSFSTLEIQRTEQGDSAMYLCASSLVPGEYTFGSGTRLTVV.

This clonotype showed up just a few times. The V and J genes are TRBV6-5 and TRBJ2-2; D may be TRBD1 (6 bases). Germline V CDR1 and CDR2: MNHEY, SVGAGI. V gave up 5 bases and J gave up 10 bases, with 14 bases separating them. This CDR3 has 13 amino acids. CDR3 in amino acids: CASSPGYREELFF. CDR3 bases: TGTGCCAGCAGTCCGGGGTACAGGGAGGAGCTGTTTTTT.

The V call is TRBV7-9, the J call TRBJ1-2; D is unclear. The CDR3 sequence is 14 residues long. V was cut by 3 bases and J by 3 bases, with 11 bases left in between. Germline lookup yields CDR1 SEHNR and CDR2 FQNEAQ (reference sequence). The CDR3 bases are TGTGCCAGCAGCTTGATCGGCCCGTACTATGGCTACACCTTC. It codes for CASSLIGPYYGYTF.

This chain uses TRBV6-6 with TRBJ2-7; D is unresolved. This CDR3 spans 12 amino acids. V lost 2 bases to trimming and J lost 7 bases, with 9 bases between them. Germline CDR1 MNHNY, CDR2 SVGAGI (reference sequence). The CDR3 here is CASSYVQSEQYF. The CDR3 coding sequence is TGTGCCAGCAGTTACGTCCAGAGTGAGCAGTACTTC.

The J gene is TRBJ1-2, the V gene TRBV29-1; D perhaps matches TRBD1 (5 bases). The CDR3 runs 13 residues. The germline V gene has CDR1 SQVTM and CDR2 ANQGSEA. V was trimmed by 1 base and J by 4 bases, leaving 10 bases between them. In nucleotides, the CDR3 is TGCAGCGTTGAAGCAGGGCAGGGCTATGGCTACACCTTC. Translating it yields CSVEAGQGYGYTF.